These 17 T cell receptor beta chains were sequenced from one sample in a study of T cells in Graves' hyperthyroidism and ophthalmopathy. There were TCR beta CDR3 regions amplified from RNA transcripts. HTBI primers were the set used in a first-round RT-PCR of the TCR CDR3. Via MiXCR, TCRdb re-called the multiplex PCR reads, giving one row per CDR3 protein. The profile covers hundreds of thousands of distinct CDR3 sequences, with over 15% appearing a single time and approximately 15% taken by the ten largest. The sample comprised blood. The receptors stem from a woman in her fifties or sixties with Graves' hyperthyroidism that later progressed to Graves' ophthalmopathy.

The chain recombines TRBV29-1 with TRBJ2-1; 7 bases fit TRBD1. The CDR3 loop spans 13 amino acids. J gave up 10 bases and V 7 bases, and 13 bases lay outside the gene matches. Germline V CDR1 and CDR2: SQVTM, ANQGSEA. In nucleotides, the CDR3 is TGCAGCGAAGGGACAGTAGATCTTGGGGAGCAGTTCTTC. Its protein is CSEGTVDLGEQFF.

The chain couples TRBV7-9 to TRBJ2-5; 10 nucleotides line up with TRBD2. CDR1 is SEHNR and CDR2 is FQNEAQ in the germline V gene (reference sequence). J gave up 1 base and V 3 bases, and 5 bases lay outside the gene matches. This CDR3 region has 16 residues. CDR3 region: CASSFDTSGVQETQYF. DNA of the CDR3: TGTGCCAGCAGCTTTGACACTAGCGGGGTCCAAGAGACCCAGTACTTC.

This clonotype has ten or more counts. The chain has TRBV7-3 and TRBJ2-5, with D unresolved. Between the trimmed V and J ends, which lost 5 bases and 5 bases, there was a span of 9 bases. The CDR3 spans 12 residues. Per the germline V gene, CDR1 is SGHTA and CDR2 is FQGTGA. In nucleotides, the CDR3 is TGTGCCAGCAGCACTACCGGGGAGACCCAGTACTTC. It encodes CASSTTGETQYF. The whole variable domain, filled in from reference TRBV7-3 and TRBJ2-5, reads GAGVSQTPSNKVTEKGKYVELRCDPISGHTALYWYRQSLGQGPEFLIYFQGTGAADDSGLPNDRFFAVRPEGSVSTLKIQRTERGDSAVYLCASSTTGETQYFGPGTRLLVL.

This clonotype was seen a handful of times. The chain employs TRBV20-1 and TRBJ2-7, with D maybe TRBD1 (5 bases). The CDR3 sequence is 14 residues long. Between the trimmed V and J ends, which lost 1 base and 2 bases, there was a span of 12 bases. Germline CDR1 and CDR2: DFQATT and SNEGSKA (reference sequence). The CDR3 loop is CSARVETVTYEQYF. CDR3 coding DNA: TGCAGTGCTAGAGTTGAGACAGTTACCTACGAGCAGTACTTC.

The chain links TRBV13 to TRBJ1-2; 7 bases map to TRBD1. The CDR3 is made up of 14 amino acids. Unmatched junction bases numbered 12, after V lost 10 bases and J lost 4 bases. Per the germline V gene, CDR1 is PRHDT and CDR2 is FYEKMQ (reference sequence). The CDR3 protein is CATSGGTEPYGYTF. The CDR3 bases are TGTGCCACCTCGGGCGGGACAGAGCCCTATGGCTACACCTTC.

This clonotype was detected only a few times. This chain joins TRBV20-1 and TRBJ1-1; D is possibly TRBD1 (5 bases). V shed 0 bases and J shed 3 bases, with 14 bases lying between them. Germline-derived CDR1 and CDR2 are DFQATT and SNEGSKA (reference sequence). CDR3 length: 15 amino acids. The CDR3 is CSARDGKTVHTEAFF. CDR3 sequence (DNA): TGCAGTGCTAGAGACGGGAAGACAGTCCACACTGAAGCTTTCTTT.

This clonotype was counted many times. J is TRBJ2-3 and V is TRBV20-1; 7 nucleotides agree with TRBD1. CDR1 and CDR2 from the germline V gene are DFQATT and SNEGSKA (reference sequence). CDR3 length equals 12 residues. The junction had 2 bases not matched to a gene; V was cut back by 4 bases and J by 4 bases. The CDR3 region has the DNA TGCAGTGCTACCGGGACAGCAGATACGCAGTATTTT. This encodes CSATGTADTQYF.

This clonotype has more than one count but fewer than ten. This sequence joins TRBV20-1 and TRBJ2-1, with TRBD2 matching over 14 bases. V gave up 5 bases and J gave up 6 bases; unmatched junction bases: 9. The CDR3 contains 16 residues. The germline gives CDR1 DFQATT, CDR2 SNEGSKA (reference sequence). CDR3 residues: CSAETSGGAGVNEQFF. The CDR3, as DNA: TGCAGTGCTGAGACTAGCGGGGGGGCAGGCGTCAATGAGCAGTTCTTC.

This clonotype was observed a handful of times. The DNA of the CDR3 is TGTGCCAGCTCACCACGGGTCGAGACCGAAAAACTGTTTTTT. Encoded protein: CASSPRVETEKLFF. The chain has TRBV18 and TRBJ1-4; D is undetermined. This CDR3 is built from 14 residues. V dropped 1 base and J dropped 8 bases, with 11 bases sitting between them. Germline lookup yields CDR1 KGHSH and CDR2 LQKENI.

The chain combines TRBV29-1 with TRBJ2-5, with D perhaps TRBD1 (5 bases). V dropped 5 bases and J dropped 2 bases, with 18 bases sitting between them. Germline CDR1 and CDR2: SQVTM and ANQGSEA. This CDR3 contains 15 residues. The chain's CDR3 is CSVHPDSVGQETQYF. Written as DNA, the CDR3 is TGCAGCGTTCACCCTGACAGCGTGGGTCAAGAGACCCAGTACTTC.

This clonotype was found many times. This chain joins TRBV27 and TRBJ1-2; TRBD1 agrees at 9 bases. This CDR3 has 15 residues. Germline trimming cut 8 bases from V and 3 bases from J; bases unmatched to any gene: 10. Per germline, CDR1 MNHEY and CDR2 SMNVEV (reference sequence). CDR3 protein: CASGKDRGRYYGYTF. In DNA, the CDR3 is TGTGCCAGCGGAAAGGACAGGGGTCGATACTATGGCTACACCTTC.

A few counts support this clonotype. Written as DNA, the CDR3 is TGCGCCAGCAGCCAAGATCGCCGCCGGCAGACTGAAGCTTTCTTT. Protein sequence: CASSQDRRRQTEAFF. V usage is TRBV4-1 and J usage is TRBJ1-1; D is uncertain. Germline lookup yields CDR1 MGHRA and CDR2 YSYEKL. Trimming took off 0 bases at V and 5 bases at J, with 13 bases between the two ends. The CDR3 consists of 15 residues.

This clonotype has a handful of counts. The chain carries TRBV20-1 and TRBJ2-3, with D perhaps matching TRBD2 (6 bases). CDR3 length equals 12 residues. Germline lookup yields CDR1 DFQATT and CDR2 SNEGSKA (reference sequence). V lost 7 bases to trimming and J lost 5 bases, with 13 bases between them. The CDR3 spells CSGRTIRDTQYF. CDR3 sequence (DNA): TGCAGTGGAAGGACTATAAGAGATACGCAGTATTTT.

This chain joins TRBV4-1 and TRBJ1-1; D is undetermined. Germline lookup yields CDR1 MGHRA and CDR2 YSYEKL. The germline V and J ends were trimmed by 1 base and 4 bases, with 13 bases remaining between them. This CDR3 spans 15 amino acids. CDR3 loop: CASSQVKKGATEAFF. DNA of the CDR3: TGCGCCAGCAGCCAAGTGAAGAAAGGTGCCACTGAAGCTTTCTTT.

This clonotype was detected a few times. The chain uses TRBV19 and TRBJ1-5; the D gene is possibly TRBD1 (5 bases). CDR1 and CDR2 from the germline V gene are LNHDA and SQIVND (reference sequence). The CDR3 sequence is 16 residues long. The ends were cut back, 2 bases at V and 3 bases at J, with 14 bases in the middle. In DNA, the CDR3 is TGTGCCAGTAGTATATTTGGGGGACTCATCAATCAGCCCCAGCATTTT. This translates into CASSIFGGLINQPQHF. Filled out from reference TRBV19 and TRBJ1-5, the complete variable domain reads DGGITQSPKYLFRKEGQNVTLSCEQNLNHDAMYWYRQDPGQGLRLIYYSQIVNDFQKGDIAEGYSVSREKKESFPLTVTSAQKNPTAFYLCASSIFGGLINQPQHFGDGTRLSIL.

The chain employs TRBV6-5 and TRBJ1-5; no firm D call. This CDR3 is built from 14 residues. Germline CDR1 and CDR2: MNHEY and SVGAGI. V was shortened by 2 bases and J by 4 bases, with 9 bases between the two germline ends. The CDR3 DNA is TGTGCCAGCAGTTACAGCCAGGCAAATCAGCCCCAGCATTTT. Its protein product is CASSYSQANQPQHF.

This clonotype was found many times. This chain links TRBV7-2 with TRBJ1-1, with TRBD1 matching over 7 bases. V was clipped by 5 bases and J by 3 bases; unmatched bases: 6. This CDR3 is built from 14 residues. CDR1 SGHTA and CDR2 FQGNSA come from the germline V gene. Here the CDR3 DNA reads TGTGCCAGCAGCACACAGGGGTGGGACACTGAAGCTTTCTTT. This codes for CASSTQGWDTEAFF. Looking up the rest from reference TRBV7-2 and TRBJ1-1 gives the full variable domain: GAGVSQSPSNKVTEKGKDVELRCDPISGHTALYWYRQSLGQGLEFLIYFQGNSAPDKSGLPSDRFSAERTGGSVSTLTIQRTQQEDSAVYLCASSTQGWDTEAFFGQGTRLTVV.